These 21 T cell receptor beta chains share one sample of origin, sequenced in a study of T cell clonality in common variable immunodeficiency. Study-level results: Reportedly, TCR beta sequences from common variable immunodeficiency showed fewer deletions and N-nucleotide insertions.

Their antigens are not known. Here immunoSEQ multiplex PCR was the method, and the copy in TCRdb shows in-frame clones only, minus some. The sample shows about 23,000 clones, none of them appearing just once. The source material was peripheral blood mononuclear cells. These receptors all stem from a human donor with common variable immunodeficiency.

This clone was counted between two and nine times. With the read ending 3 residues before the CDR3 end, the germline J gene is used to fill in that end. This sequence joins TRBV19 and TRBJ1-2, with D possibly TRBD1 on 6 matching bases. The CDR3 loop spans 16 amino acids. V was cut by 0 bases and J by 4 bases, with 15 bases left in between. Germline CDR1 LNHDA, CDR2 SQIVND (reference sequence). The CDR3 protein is CASSIDLGAGAYGYTF. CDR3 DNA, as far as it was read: TGTGCCAGTAGTATAGATCTGGGGGCAGGGGCCTATGGC.

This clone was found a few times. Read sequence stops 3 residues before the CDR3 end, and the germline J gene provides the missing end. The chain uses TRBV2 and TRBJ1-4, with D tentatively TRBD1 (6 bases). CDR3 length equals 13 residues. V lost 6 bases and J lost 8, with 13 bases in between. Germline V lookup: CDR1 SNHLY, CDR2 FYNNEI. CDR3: CASRAVGGEKLFF. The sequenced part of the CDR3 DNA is TGTGCCAGCAGGGCGGTAGGGGGAGAAAAA.

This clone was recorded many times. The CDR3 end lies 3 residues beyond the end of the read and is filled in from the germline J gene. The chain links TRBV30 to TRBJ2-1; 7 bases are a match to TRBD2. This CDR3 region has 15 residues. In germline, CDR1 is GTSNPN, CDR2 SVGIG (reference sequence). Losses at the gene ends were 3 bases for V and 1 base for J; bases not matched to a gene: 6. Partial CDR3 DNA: TGTGCCTGGAGGGGCGGGAGAGGGTCCTACAATGAG. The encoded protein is CAWRGGRGSYNE. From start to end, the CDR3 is CAWRGGRGSYNEQFF.

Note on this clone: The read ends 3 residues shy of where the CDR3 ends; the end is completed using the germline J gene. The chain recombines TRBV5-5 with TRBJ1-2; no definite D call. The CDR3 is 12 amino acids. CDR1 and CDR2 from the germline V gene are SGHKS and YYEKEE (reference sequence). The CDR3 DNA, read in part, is TGTGCCAGCAGCTTGACGAATAGCGGC. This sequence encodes CASSLTNSG. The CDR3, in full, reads CASSLTNSGYTF.

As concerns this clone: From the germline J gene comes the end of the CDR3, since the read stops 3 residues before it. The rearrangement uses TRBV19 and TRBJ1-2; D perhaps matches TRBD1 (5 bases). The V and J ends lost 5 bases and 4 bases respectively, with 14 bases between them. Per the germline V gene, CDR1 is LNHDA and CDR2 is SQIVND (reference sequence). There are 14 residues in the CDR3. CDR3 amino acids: CASSSEQGLYGYTF. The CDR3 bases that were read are TGTGCCAGTAGTTCCGAGCAGGGCCTCTATGGC.

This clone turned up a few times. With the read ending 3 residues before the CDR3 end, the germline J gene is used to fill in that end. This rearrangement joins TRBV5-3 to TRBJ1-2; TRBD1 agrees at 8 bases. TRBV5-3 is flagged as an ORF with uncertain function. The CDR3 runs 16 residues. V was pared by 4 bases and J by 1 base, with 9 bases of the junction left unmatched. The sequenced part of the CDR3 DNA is TGTGCCAGAAGCATGGACAGGGACCGATGTAACTATGGC. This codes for CARSMDRDRCNYG. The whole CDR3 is CARSMDRDRCNYGYTF.

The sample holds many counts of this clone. The CDR3 spells CASSPAGVSYNEQFF. CDR3 DNA, as far as it was read: TGTGCCAGCAGTCCCGCGGGTGTCTCCTACAATGAG. This sequence joins TRBV7-9 and TRBJ2-1, with TRBD2 as a possible D gene (5 bases). Read sequence stops 3 residues before the CDR3 end, and the germline J gene provides the missing end. V lost 6 bases and J lost 0, with 12 bases in between. CDR3 length: 15 amino acids. From germline, CDR1 is SEHNR and CDR2 FQNEAQ (reference sequence).

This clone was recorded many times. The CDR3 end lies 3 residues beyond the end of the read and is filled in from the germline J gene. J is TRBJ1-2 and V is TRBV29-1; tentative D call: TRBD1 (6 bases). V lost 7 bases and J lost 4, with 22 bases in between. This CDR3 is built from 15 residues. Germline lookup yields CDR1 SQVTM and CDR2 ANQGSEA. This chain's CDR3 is CSAAPRDTRFYGYTF. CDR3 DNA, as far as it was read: TGCAGCGCGGCCCCACGGGACACCAGATTCTATGGC.

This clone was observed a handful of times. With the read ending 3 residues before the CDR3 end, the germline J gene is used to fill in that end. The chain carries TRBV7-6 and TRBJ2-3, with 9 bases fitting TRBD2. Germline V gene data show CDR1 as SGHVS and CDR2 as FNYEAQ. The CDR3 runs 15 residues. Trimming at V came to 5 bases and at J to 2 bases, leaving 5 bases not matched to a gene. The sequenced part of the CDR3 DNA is TGTGCCAGCAGCCTTAGCGGGAGCTACACAGATACG. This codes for CASSLSGSYTDT. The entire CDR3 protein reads CASSLSGSYTDTQYF.

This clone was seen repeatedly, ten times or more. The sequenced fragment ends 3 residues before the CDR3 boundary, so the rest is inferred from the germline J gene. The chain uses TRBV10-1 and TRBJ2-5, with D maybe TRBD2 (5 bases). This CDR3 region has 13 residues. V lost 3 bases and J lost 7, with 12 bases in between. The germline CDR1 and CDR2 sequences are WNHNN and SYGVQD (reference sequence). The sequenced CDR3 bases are TGCGCCAGCAGTGAAGGCCTAACTAGGACC. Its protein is CASSEGLTRT. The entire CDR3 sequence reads CASSEGLTRTQYF.

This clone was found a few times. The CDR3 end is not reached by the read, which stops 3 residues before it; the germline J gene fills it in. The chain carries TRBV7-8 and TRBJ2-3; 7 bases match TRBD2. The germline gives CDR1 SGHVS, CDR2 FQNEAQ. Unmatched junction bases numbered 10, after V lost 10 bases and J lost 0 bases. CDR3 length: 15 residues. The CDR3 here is CATKWGGPSTDTQYF. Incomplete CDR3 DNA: TGTGCCACTAAGTGGGGGGGACCAAGCACAGATACG.

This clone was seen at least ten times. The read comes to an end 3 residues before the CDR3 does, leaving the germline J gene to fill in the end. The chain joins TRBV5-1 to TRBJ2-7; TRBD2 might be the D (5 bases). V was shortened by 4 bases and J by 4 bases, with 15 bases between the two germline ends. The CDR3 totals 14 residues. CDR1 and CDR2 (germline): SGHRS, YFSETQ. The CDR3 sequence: CASSQSSTRYEQYF. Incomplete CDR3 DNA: TGCGCCAGCAGCCAATCTAGCACCCGGTACGAG.

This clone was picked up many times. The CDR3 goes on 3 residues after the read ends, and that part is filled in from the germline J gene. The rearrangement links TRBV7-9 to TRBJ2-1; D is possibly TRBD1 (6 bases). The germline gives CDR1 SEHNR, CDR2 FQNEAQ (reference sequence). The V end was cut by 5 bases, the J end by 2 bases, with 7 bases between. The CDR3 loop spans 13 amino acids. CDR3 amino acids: CASSGGAYNEQFF. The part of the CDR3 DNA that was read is TGTGCCAGCAGCGGGGGCGCCTACAATGAG.

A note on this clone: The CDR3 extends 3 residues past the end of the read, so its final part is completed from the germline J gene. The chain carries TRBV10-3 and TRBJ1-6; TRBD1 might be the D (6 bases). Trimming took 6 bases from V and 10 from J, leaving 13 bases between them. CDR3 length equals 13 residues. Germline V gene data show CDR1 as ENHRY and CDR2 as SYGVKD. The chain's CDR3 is CAISQEGGSPLHF. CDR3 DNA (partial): TGTGCCATCAGCCAAGAGGGGGGGTCACCC.

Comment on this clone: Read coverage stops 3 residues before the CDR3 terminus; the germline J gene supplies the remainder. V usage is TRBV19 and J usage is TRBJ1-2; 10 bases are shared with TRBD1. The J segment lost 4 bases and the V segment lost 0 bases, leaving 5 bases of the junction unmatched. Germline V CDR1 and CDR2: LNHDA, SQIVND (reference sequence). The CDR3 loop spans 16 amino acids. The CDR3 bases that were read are TGTGCCAGTAGTATAGATTGGACAGGGGGAGTCTATGGC. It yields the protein CASSIDWTGGVYG. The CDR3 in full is CASSIDWTGGVYGYTF. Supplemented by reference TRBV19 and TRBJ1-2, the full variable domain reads DGGITQSPKYLFRKEGQNVTLSCEQNLNHDAMYWYRQDPGQGLRLIYYSQIVNDFQKGDIAEGYSVSREKKESFPLTVTSAQKNPTAFYLCASSIDWTGGVYGYTFGSGTRLTVV.

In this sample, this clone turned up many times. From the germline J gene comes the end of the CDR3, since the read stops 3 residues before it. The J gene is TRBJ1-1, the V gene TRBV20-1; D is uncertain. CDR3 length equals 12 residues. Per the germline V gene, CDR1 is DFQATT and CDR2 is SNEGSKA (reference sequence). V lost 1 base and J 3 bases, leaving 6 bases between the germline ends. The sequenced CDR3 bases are TGCAGTGCTAGAGTCGGGGACACTGAA. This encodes CSARVGDTE. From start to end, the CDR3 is CSARVGDTEAFF.

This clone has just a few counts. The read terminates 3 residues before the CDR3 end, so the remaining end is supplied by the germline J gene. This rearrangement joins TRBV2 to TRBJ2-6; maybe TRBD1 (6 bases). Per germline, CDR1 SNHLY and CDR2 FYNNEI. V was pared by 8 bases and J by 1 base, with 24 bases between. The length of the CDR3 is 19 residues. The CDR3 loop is CASPKSRDTIGSGANVLTF. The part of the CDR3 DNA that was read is TGTGCCAGCCCCAAGTCCCGGGACACGATCGGATCTGGGGCCAACGTC.

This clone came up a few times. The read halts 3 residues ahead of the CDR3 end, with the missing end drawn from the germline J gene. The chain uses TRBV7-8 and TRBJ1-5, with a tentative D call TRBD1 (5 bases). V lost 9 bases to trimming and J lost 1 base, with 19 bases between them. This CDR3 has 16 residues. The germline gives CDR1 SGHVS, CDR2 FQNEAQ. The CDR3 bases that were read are TGTGCCAGTAGTAGGTCCGGGGGGGTGAGCAATCAGCCC. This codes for CASSRSGGVSNQP. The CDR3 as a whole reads CASSRSGGVSNQPQHF. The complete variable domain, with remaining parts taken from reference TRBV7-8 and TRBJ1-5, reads GAGVSQSPRYKVAKRGQDVALRCDPISGHVSLFWYQQALGQGPEFLTYFQNEAQLDKSGLPSDRFFAERPEGSVSTLKIQRTQQEDSAVYLCASSRSGGVSNQPQHFGDGTRLSIL.

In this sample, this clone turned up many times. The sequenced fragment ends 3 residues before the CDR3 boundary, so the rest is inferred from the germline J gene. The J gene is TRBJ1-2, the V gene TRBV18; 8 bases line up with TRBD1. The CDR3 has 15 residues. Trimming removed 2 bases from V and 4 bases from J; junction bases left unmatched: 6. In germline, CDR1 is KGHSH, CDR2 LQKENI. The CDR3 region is CASSPFGQGIYGYTF. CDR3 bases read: TGTGCCAGCTCACCATTTGGACAGGGCATCTATGGC.

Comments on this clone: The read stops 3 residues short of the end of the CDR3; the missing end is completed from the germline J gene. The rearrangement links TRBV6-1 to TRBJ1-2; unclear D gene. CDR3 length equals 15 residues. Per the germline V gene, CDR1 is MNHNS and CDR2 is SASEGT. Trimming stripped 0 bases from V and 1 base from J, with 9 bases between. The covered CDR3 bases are TGTGCCAGCAGTGAAGCCAAGGCTCTTAACTATGGC. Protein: CASSEAKALNYG. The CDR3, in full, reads CASSEAKALNYGYTF.

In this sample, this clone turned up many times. CDR3: CASSPRIAGGKETQYF. The covered CDR3 bases are TGTGCCAGCTCACCACGAATAGCGGGAGGGAAAGAGACC. The chain uses TRBV18 and TRBJ2-5, with TRBD2 identical over 11 bases. The CDR3 end falls 3 residues outside the read, so it is completed with the germline J gene. This CDR3 is built from 16 residues. V gave up 1 base and J gave up 3 bases; unmatched junction bases: 4. The germline V gene encodes CDR1 KGHSH and CDR2 LQKENI.